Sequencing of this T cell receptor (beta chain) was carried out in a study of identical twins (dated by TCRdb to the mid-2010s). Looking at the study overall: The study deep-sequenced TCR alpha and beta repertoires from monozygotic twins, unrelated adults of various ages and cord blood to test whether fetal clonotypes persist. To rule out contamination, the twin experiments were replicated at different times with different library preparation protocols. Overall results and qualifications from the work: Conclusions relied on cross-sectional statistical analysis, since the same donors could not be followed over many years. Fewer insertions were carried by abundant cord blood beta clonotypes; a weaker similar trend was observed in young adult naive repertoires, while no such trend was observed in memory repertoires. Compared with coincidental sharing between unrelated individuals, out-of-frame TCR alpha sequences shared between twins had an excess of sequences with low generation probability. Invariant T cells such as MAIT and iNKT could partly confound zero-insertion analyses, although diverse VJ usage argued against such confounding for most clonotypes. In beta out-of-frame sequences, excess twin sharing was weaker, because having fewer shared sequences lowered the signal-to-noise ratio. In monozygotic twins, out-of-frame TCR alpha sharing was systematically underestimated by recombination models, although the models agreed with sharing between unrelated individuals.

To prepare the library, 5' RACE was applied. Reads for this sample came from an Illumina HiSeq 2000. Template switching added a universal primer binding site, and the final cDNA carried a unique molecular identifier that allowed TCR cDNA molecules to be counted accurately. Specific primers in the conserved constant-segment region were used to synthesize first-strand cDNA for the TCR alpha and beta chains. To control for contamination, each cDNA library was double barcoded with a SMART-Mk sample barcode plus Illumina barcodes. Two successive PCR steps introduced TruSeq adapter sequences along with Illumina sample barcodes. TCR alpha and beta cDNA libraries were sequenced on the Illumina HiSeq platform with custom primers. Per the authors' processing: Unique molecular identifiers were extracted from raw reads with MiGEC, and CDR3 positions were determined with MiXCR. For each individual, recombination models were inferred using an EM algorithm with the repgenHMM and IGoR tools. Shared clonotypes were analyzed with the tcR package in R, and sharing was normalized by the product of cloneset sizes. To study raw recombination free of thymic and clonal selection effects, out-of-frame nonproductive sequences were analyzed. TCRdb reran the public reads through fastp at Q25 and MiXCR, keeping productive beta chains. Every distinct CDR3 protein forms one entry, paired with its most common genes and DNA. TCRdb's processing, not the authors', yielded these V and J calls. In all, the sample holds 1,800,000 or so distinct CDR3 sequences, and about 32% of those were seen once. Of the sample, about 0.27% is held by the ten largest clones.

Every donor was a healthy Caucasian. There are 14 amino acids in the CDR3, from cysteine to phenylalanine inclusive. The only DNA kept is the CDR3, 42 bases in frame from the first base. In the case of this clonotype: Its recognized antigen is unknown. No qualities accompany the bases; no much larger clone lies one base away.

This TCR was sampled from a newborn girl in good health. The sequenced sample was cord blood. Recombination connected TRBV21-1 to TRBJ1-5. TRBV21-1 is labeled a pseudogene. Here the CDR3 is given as CASSKVDSNQPQHF. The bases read TGTGCCAGCAGCAAAGTAGACAGCAATCAGCCCCAGCATTTT.